This T cell receptor (beta chain) was identified in a study of control samples from healthy donors and cancer patients (TCRdb year 2020). CDR1 and CDR2, looked up from the germline V gene, are MNHEY and SVGAGI. The CDR3 starts with the cysteine, ends with the phenylalanine, and has 15 residues. Only the CDR3 region is kept as DNA, spanning 45 bases read in frame from base 1. V is pruned by 4 bases and J by 6 bases, leaving 4 bases of the junction without a gene match. The method behind the library was the immunoSEQ multiplex PCR assay. Sourced from immuneACCESS, this table was stored by TCRdb with only in-frame sequences that have V and J called. A share of the clones is absent; for the studies checked, an unresolved V gene accounts for under half, and the remainder has no known explanation. The sample table on file contains some 190,000 clones. The biggest ten clones account for roughly 2% of the sample.

On this clone: The antigen it recognizes is unknown.

Sequenced material: blood. The chain is encoded by TRBV6-5 joined to TRBJ2-1; 12 nucleotides in the junction match TRBD2. The clonotype originates from a woman in her twenties or thirties in good health. CDR3 region: CASSLASGGGNEQFF. In nucleotide form, the sequence is TGTGCCAGCAGTTTAGCTAGCGGGGGGGGCAATGAGCAGTTCTTC.